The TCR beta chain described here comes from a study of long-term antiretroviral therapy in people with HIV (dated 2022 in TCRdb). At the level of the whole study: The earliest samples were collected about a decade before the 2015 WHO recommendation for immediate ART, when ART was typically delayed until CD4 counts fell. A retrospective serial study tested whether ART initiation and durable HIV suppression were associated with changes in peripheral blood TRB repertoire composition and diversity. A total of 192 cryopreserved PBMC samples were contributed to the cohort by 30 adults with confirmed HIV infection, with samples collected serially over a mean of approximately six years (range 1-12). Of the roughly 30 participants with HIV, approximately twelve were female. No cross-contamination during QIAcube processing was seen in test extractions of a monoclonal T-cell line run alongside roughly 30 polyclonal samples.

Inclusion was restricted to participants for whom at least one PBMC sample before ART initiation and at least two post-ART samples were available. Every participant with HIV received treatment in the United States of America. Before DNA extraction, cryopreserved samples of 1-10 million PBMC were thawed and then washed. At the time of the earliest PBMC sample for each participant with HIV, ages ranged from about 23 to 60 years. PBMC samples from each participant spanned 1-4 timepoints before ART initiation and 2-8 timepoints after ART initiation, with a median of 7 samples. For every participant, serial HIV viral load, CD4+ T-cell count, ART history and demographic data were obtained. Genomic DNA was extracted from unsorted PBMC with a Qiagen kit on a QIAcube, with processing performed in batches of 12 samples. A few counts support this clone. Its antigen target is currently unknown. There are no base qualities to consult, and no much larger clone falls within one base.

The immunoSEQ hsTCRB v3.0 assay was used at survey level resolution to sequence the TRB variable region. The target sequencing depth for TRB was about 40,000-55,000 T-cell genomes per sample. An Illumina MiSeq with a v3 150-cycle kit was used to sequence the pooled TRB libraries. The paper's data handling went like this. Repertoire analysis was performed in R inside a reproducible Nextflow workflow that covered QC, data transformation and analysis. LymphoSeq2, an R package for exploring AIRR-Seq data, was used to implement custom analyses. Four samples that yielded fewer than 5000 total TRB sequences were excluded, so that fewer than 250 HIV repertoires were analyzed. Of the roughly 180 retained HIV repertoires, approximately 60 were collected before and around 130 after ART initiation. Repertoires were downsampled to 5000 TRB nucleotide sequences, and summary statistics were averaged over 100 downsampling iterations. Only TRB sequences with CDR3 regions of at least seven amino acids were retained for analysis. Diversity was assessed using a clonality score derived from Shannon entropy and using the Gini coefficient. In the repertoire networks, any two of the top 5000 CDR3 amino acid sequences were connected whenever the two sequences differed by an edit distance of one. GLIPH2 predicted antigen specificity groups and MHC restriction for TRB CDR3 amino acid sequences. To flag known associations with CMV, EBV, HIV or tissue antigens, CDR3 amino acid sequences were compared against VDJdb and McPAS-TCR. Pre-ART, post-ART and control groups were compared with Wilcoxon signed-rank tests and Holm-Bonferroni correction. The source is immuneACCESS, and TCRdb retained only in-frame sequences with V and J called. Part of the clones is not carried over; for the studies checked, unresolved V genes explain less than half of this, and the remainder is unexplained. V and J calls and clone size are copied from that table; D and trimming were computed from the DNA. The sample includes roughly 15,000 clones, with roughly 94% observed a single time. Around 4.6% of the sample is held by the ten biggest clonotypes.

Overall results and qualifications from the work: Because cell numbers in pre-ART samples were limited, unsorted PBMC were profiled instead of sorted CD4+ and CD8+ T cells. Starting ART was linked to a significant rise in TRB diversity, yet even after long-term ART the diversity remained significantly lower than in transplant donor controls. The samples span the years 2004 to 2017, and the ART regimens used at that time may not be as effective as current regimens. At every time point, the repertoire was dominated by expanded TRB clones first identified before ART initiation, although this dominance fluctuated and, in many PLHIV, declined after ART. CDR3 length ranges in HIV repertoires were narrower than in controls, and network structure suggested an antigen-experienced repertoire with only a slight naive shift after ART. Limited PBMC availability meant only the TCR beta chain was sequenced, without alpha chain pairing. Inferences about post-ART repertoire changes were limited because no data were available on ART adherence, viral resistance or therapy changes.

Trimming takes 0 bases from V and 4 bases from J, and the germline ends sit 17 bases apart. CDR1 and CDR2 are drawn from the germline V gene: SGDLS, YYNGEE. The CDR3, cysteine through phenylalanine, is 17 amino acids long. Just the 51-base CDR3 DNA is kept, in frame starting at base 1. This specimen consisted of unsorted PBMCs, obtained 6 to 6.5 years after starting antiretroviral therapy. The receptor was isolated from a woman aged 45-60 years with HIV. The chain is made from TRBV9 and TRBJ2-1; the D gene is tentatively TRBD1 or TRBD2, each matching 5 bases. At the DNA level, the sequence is TGTGCCAGCAGCGTAGAGGTCGTCGGGGCCCCGTACAATGAGCAGTTCTTC. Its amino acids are CASSVEVVGAPYNEQFF.